A selection of T cell receptor beta chains follows, all from one sample in a study of T cell clonotyping in hematopoietic cell transplantation. Clones were read by immunoSEQ multiplex PCR, and TCRdb kept only the in-frame ones, dropping some. The sample yields 5,900 or so clones, roughly nine tenths seen once. Sequencing used peripheral blood mononuclear cells, obtained 100 days after allogeneic stem cell transplant. The receptors originated from a male patient aged 40 to 50 who had an allogeneic stem cell transplant from an unrelated donor, so the T cells may come from the graft donor. Some clones in this sample may be carry-over from other donors' samples. Both conserved end residues are part of each CDR3. The D gene is left open where the match is weak. Size is omitted from some rows. Given values are once, few, many or a class for expanded clones.

J gene: TRBJ2-6
V gene: TRBV4-2
clone size: .
D gene: .
CDR3 length: 16
CDR3 protein: CASSQVDSSGANVLTF
CDR3 DNA: TGTGCCAGCAGCCAAGTAGACAGCTCTGGGGCCAACGTCCTGACTTTC

J gene: TRBJ1-5
V gene: TRBV15
clone size: .
D gene: .
CDR3 length: 13
CDR3 protein: CATSSTGNQPQHF
CDR3 DNA: TGTGCCACCAGCAGCACAGGGAATCAGCCCCAGCATTTT

J gene: TRBJ1-3
V gene: TRBV30
clone size: few
D gene: .
CDR3 length: 16
CDR3 protein: CAWSVGPTGAGNTIYF
CDR3 DNA: TGTGCCTGGAGTGTAGGCCCAACGGGGGCTGGAAACACCATATATTTT

J gene: TRBJ1-5
V gene: TRBV30
clone size: .
D gene: .
CDR3 length: 14
CDR3 protein: CAWSRGGGSQPQHF
CDR3 DNA: TGTGCCTGGAGTAGGGGAGGAGGCAGTCAGCCCCAGCATTTT

J gene: TRBJ1-2
V gene: TRBV6-1
clone size: .
D gene: .
CDR3 length: 14
CDR3 protein: CASSDQGLAYGYTF
CDR3 DNA: TGTGCCAGCAGTGACCAGGGGTTAGCCTATGGCTACACCTTC

J gene: TRBJ2-7
V gene: TRBV30
clone size: .
D gene: .
CDR3 length: 13
CDR3 protein: CAWSNRVGYEQYF
CDR3 DNA: TGTGCCTGGAGCAACAGGGTGGGTTACGAGCAGTACTTC

J gene: TRBJ2-7
V gene: TRBV28
clone size: .
D gene: .
CDR3 length: 15
CDR3 protein: CASSFGMGYSYEQYF
CDR3 DNA: TGTGCCAGCAGTTTCGGCATGGGTTACTCCTACGAGCAGTACTTC

J gene: TRBJ1-1
V gene: TRBV29-1
clone size: .
D gene: .
CDR3 length: 13
CDR3 protein: CSVARGQDTEAFF
CDR3 DNA: TGCAGCGTTGCGAGGGGCCAGGACACTGAAGCTTTCTTT

J gene: TRBJ1-1
V gene: TRBV4-3
clone size: .
D gene: .
CDR3 length: 16
CDR3 protein: CASSQARGRGRTEAFF
CDR3 DNA: TGCGCCAGCAGCCAAGCTCGGGGACGCGGGCGCACTGAAGCTTTCTTT

J gene: TRBJ2-5
V gene: TRBV27
clone size: .
D gene: .
CDR3 length: 14
CDR3 protein: CASSGTHFGETQYF
CDR3 DNA: TGTGCCAGCAGCGGGACTCACTTTGGGGAGACCCAGTACTTC

J gene: TRBJ2-7
V gene: TRBV6-6
clone size: .
D gene: .
CDR3 length: 14
CDR3 protein: CASSYSMEVPEQYF
CDR3 DNA: TGTGCCAGCAGTTACTCGATGGAGGTCCCCGAGCAGTACTTC

J gene: TRBJ2-1
V gene: TRBV6-5
clone size: .
D gene: .
CDR3 length: 15
CDR3 protein: CASSYSSSEYNEQFF
CDR3 DNA: TGTGCCAGCAGTTACTCGTCTAGCGAGTACAATGAGCAGTTCTTC

J gene: TRBJ2-5
V gene: TRBV19
clone size: .
D gene: .
CDR3 length: 13
CDR3 protein: CASKRGLEETQYF
CDR3 DNA: TGTGCCAGTAAAAGAGGGTTGGAAGAGACCCAGTACTTC

J gene: TRBJ1-2
V gene: TRBV5-6
clone size: .
D gene: TRBD1
CDR3 length: 14
CDR3 protein: CASSRGTGLGGYTF
CDR3 DNA: TGTGCCAGCAGCCGCGGGACAGGGTTAGGTGGCTACACCTTC

J gene: TRBJ2-7
V gene: TRBV27
clone size: .
D gene: TRBD1
CDR3 length: 14
CDR3 protein: CASSRTGNAYEQYF
CDR3 DNA: TGTGCCAGCAGCCGGACAGGGAACGCCTACGAGCAGTACTTC

J gene: TRBJ2-7
V gene: TRBV28
clone size: .
D gene: TRBD1
CDR3 length: 15
CDR3 protein: CASSPVGTGHYEQYF
CDR3 DNA: TGTGCCAGCAGCCCCGTGGGGACAGGGCACTACGAGCAGTACTTC

J gene: TRBJ2-3
V gene: TRBV4-3
clone size: once
D gene: .
CDR3 length: 16
CDR3 protein: CASSQDTSGSTDTQYF
CDR3 DNA: TGCGCCAGCAGCCAAGATACCAGTGGGAGCACAGATACGCAGTATTTT

J gene: TRBJ2-1
V gene: TRBV5-1
clone size: .
D gene: .
CDR3 length: 14
CDR3 protein: CASSLIGDRDEQFF
CDR3 DNA: TGCGCCAGCAGCTTGATAGGCGATAGGGATGAGCAGTTCTTC

J gene: TRBJ1-1
V gene: TRBV6-5
clone size: .
D gene: TRBD1
CDR3 length: 11
CDR3 protein: CASYRGDEAFF
CDR3 DNA: TGTGCCAGCTACAGGGGCGATGAAGCTTTCTTT

J gene: TRBJ1-5
V gene: TRBV11-2
clone size: .
D gene: .
CDR3 length: 13
CDR3 protein: CASSFRSNQPQHF
CDR3 DNA: TGTGCCAGCAGCTTTCGGAGCAATCAGCCCCAGCATTTT

J gene: TRBJ2-7
V gene: TRBV5-6
clone size: .
D gene: .
CDR3 length: 19
CDR3 protein: CASSAYRVSGPSSLREQYF
CDR3 DNA: TGTGCCAGCAGCGCCTACCGGGTGTCCGGTCCCTCTTCCTTACGCGAGCAGTACTTC

J gene: TRBJ1-6
V gene: TRBV7-6
clone size: .
D gene: TRBD1
CDR3 length: 16
CDR3 protein: CASSLAIGTENSPLHF
CDR3 DNA: TGTGCCAGCAGCTTAGCGATTGGGACAGAGAATTCACCCCTCCACTTT

J gene: TRBJ1-1
V gene: TRBV6-1
clone size: .
D gene: .
CDR3 length: 12
CDR3 protein: CASKAAPTEAFF
CDR3 DNA: TGTGCCAGCAAGGCAGCACCCACTGAAGCTTTCTTT

J gene: TRBJ2-1
V gene: TRBV27
clone size: .
D gene: TRBD2
CDR3 length: 14
CDR3 protein: CASSLSGGINEQFF
CDR3 DNA: TGTGCCAGCAGTTTAAGCGGGGGAATCAATGAGCAGTTCTTC

J gene: TRBJ2-3
V gene: TRBV4-1
clone size: .
D gene: .
CDR3 length: 15
CDR3 protein: CASSPAAARTDTQYF
CDR3 DNA: TGCGCCAGCAGCCCCGCGGCAGCCCGCACAGATACGCAGTATTTT

J gene: TRBJ2-5
V gene: TRBV11-2
clone size: .
D gene: TRBD2
CDR3 length: 14
CDR3 protein: CASGHGGDGETQYF
CDR3 DNA: TGTGCCAGCGGTCATGGGGGGGATGGAGAGACCCAGTACTTC

J gene: TRBJ2-3
V gene: TRBV9
clone size: .
D gene: .
CDR3 length: 13
CDR3 protein: CASSVDYTNTQYF
CDR3 DNA: TGTGCCAGCAGCGTAGACTACACTAATACGCAGTATTTT